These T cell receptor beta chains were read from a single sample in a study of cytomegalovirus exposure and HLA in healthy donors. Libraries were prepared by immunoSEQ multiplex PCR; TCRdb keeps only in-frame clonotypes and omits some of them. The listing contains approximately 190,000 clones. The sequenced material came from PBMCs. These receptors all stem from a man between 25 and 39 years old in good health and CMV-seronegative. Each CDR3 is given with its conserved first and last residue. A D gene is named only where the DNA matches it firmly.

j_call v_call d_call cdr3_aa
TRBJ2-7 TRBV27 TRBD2 CASSLNQGLAGAEQYF
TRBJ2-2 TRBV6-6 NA CASTSSAAGELFF
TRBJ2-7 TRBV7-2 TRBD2 CASSFGLAGEGYEQYF
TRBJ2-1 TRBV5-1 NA CASSLALPGYEQFF
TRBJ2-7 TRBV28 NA CASSPATGVDEQYF
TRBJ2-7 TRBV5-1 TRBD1 CASSRTPGQGAPEQYF
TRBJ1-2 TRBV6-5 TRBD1 CASSRQGGGNYGYTF
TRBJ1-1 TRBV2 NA CASSLRNTEAFF
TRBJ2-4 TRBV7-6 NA CASSLTYRGSKNIQYF
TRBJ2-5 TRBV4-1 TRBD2 CASSLRLAGGQETQYF
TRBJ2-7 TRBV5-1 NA CASSFDSTSYEQYF
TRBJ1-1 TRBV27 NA CASSYPGPHTEAFF
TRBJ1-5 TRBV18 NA CASSPQRDQPQHF
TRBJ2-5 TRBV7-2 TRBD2 CASSLGTRRVQETQYF
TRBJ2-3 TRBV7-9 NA CASTPSSTDTQYF
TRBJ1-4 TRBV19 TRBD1 CASSPATGFNEKLFF
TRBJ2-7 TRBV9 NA CASSPRDTSYEQYF
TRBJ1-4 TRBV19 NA CASSMEQVLFF
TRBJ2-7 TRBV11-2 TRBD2 CASRTSGRGPYEQYF
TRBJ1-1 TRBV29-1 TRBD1 CSVVQGPTEAFF
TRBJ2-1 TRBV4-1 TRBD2 CASSRLLAVSYNEQFF
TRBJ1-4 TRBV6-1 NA CASSGSRGNEKLFF
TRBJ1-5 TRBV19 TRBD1 CASSMIGTGDSNQPQHF
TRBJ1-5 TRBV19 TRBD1 CASSTGTVLYSNQPQHF
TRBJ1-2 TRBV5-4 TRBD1 CASSLRQGFYGYTF
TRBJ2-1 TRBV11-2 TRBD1 CASNQQGEAYNEQFF
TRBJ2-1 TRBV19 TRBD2 CASSGTSGGEQFF
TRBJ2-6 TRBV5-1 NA CASELGVSGANVLTF
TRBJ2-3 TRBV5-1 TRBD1 CASSSGQGFADTQYF